Included here is one TCR beta chain sequence, with context. Its matching antigen is unknown. The repertoire was sequenced with immunoSEQ multiplex PCR; TCRdb's copy has only in-frame clones and lacks some. The table has about 980,000 clones, 76% seen once; the top ten hold 1.5%. This sample was taken from a study of shared clonotypes between healthy human individuals. The study, taken as a whole, reports: Relative to their counterparts shared across all four donors, non-shared clonotypes exhibited diminished generation probabilities. The sampled material consisted only of blood, and tissue repertoires are likely to differ.

Unmatched junction bases numbered 3, after V lost 2 bases and J lost 6 bases. Germline V CDR1 and CDR2: LGHNA, YSLEER. The CDR3 consists of 14 residues. Material for sequencing was memory CD4+ T cells sorted from blood. The subset is: CD45RA-negative fraction. The chain employs TRBV4-3 and TRBJ2-1; 8 bases fit TRBD2. The TCR originated in a man between 18 and 29 years old in good health. CDR3 sequence reads: CASSQPGTSNEQFF. CDR3 in DNA: TGCGCCAGCAGCCAACCGGGGACTAGCAATGAGCAGTTCTTC.